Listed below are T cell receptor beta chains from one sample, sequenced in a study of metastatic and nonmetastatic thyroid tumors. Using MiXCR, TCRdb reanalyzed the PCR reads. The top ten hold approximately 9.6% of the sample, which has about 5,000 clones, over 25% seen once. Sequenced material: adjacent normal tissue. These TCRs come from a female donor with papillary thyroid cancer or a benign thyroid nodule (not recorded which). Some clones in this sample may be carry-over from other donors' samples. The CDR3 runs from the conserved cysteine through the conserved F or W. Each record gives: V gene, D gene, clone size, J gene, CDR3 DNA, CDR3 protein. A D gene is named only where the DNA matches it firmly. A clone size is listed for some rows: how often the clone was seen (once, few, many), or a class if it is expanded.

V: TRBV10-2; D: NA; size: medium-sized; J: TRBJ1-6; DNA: TGCGCCAGCAGTGAGTCCCCAGATTCACCCCTCCACTTT; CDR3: CASSESPDSPLHF
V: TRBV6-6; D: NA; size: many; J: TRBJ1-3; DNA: TGTGCCAGCAGTTATATCGGGGGCTCTGGAAACACCATATATTTT; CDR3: CASSYIGGSGNTIYF
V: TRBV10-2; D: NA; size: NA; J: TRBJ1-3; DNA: TGCGCCAGCAGTGAGTCACGAGGAAACACCATATATTTT; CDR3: CASSESRGNTIYF
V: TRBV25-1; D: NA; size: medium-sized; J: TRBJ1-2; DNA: TGTGCCAGCAGTGGGGAGGAGGCTAACTATGGCTACACCTTC; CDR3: CASSGEEANYGYTF
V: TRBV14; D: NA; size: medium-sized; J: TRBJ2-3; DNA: TGTGCCAGCAGCCAAGATCTAACAGCCACAGATACGCAGTATTTT; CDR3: CASSQDLTATDTQYF
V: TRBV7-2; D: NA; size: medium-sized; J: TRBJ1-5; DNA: TGTGCCAGCAGCTTAGTCCCTTCCGGGCAGCCCCAGCATTTT; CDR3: CASSLVPSGQPQHF
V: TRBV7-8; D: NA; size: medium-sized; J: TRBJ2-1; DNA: TGTGCCAGCAGCTTCCAGTGGGGCGGCAATGAGCAGTTCTTC; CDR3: CASSFQWGGNEQFF
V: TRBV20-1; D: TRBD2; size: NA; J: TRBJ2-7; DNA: TGCAGTGCTAGACGAGGACTAGCGGGAGGGCCGTCCGAGCAGTACTTC; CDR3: CSARRGLAGGPSEQYF
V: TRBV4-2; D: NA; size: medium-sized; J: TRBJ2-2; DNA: TGTGCCAGCAGCCTAGGCGCATGGGGAAGTACGAACACCGGGGAGCTGTTTTTT; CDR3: CASSLGAWGSTNTGELFF
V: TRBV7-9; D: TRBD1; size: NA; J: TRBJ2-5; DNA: TGTGCCAGCAGCTTGGGGGACAGGGCGCAAGATACCCAGTACTTC; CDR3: CASSLGDRAQDTQYF
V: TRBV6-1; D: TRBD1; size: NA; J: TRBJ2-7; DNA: TGTGCCAGCAGTGCTAAAGGGACAGGGGTCTACGAGCAGTACTTC; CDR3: CASSAKGTGVYEQYF
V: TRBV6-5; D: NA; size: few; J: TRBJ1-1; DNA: TGTGCCAGCAGTTACTCGACTGGGGGGACTGAAGCTTTCTTT; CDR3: CASSYSTGGTEAFF
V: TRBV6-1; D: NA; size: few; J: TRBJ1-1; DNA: TGTGCCAGCAGCCTCCGTTTGGTTGAAGCTTTCTTT; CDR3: CASSLRLVEAFF
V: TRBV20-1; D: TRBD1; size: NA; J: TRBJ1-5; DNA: TGCAGTGCTAGGAGGACAGGGTACAATCAGCCCCAGCATTTT; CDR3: CSARRTGYNQPQHF
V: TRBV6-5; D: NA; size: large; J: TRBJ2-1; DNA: TGTGCCAGCAGTTACTCCCGGGTTTACGACAATGAGCAGTTCTTC; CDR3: CASSYSRVYDNEQFF
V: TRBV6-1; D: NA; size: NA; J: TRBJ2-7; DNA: TGTGCCAGCAGTGAAGCGCCTGTGGCTATGTACGAGCAGTACTTC; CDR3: CASSEAPVAMYEQYF
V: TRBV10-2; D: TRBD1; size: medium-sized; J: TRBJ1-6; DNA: TGCGCCAGCAGTGAGGGACAGGGGGCCTATAATTCACCCCTCCACTTT; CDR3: CASSEGQGAYNSPLHF
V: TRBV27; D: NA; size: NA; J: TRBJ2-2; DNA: TGTGCCAGCAGTTGGGGATCGCGGGGCGTGGAGCTGTTTTTT; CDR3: CASSWGSRGVELFF
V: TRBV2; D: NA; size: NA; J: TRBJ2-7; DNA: TGTGCCAGCAGGGTACAGGGCTCCTACGAGCAGTACTTC; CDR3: CASRVQGSYEQYF
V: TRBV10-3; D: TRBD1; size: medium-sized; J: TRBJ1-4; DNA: TGTGCCATCAGCAGAGGACAGGATCACGGTGAAAAACTGTTTTTT; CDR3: CAISRGQDHGEKLFF
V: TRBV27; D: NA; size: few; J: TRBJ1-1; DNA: TGTGCCAGCAGTTCCGGGGGAGGTGGGACTGAAGCTTTCTTT; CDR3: CASSSGGGGTEAFF
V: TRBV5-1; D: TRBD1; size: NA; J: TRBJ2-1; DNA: TGCGCCAGCAGCTTGGGACAGGGGGCGTTCGAGCAGTTCTTC; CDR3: CASSLGQGAFEQFF
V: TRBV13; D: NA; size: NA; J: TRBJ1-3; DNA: TGTGCCAGCAGCTTAGAGGGCCAGTCAAATGTTGTTTTT; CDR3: CASSLEGQSNVVF
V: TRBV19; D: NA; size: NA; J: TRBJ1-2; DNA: TGTGCCAGTAGTATAGTTCCAAGGGGGATATATGGCTACACCTTC; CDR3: CASSIVPRGIYGYTF
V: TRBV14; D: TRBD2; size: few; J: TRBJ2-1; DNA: TGTGCCAGCAGCCCGGGACTAGCGGGACTAAGATCCTACAATGAGCAGTTCTTC; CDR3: CASSPGLAGLRSYNEQFF
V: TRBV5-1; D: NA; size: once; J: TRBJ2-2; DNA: TGCGCCAGCAGCTTGGATCTAGCAGGCACCGGGGAGCTGTTTTTT; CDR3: CASSLDLAGTGELFF